These 2 T cell receptor beta chains share one sample of origin, sequenced in a study of cytomegalovirus exposure and HLA in healthy donors. The PCR contained 60 Vbeta and 13 Jbeta primers. Using immunoSEQ multiplex PCR, the repertoire was profiled, and TCRdb retains in-frame clones only, with some absent. In the table there are 55,000 or so clones, 80% to 85% of which are singletons. The sequencing sample was made of PBMCs. The receptors come from a man aged 25-40 years in good health and CMV-seronegative.

This chain uses TRBV2 with TRBJ2-7; 7 nucleotides match TRBD1. The CDR3 length is 15 residues. The junction had 6 bases not matched to a gene; V was cut back by 2 bases and J by 2 bases. Germline V gives CDR1 SNHLY, CDR2 FYNNEI. CDR3 bases: TGTGCCAGCAGTGAATTGTCAGGGGGACCCTACGAGCAGTACTTC. Encoded protein: CASSELSGGPYEQYF.

The chain recombines TRBV27 with TRBJ2-7; perhaps TRBD2 as D (6 bases). V lost 3 bases to trimming and J lost 2 bases, with 23 bases between them. This CDR3 is built from 18 residues. Germline V gene data show CDR1 as MNHEY and CDR2 as SMNVEV (reference sequence). The CDR3, as DNA: TGTGCCAGCAGTTTCACACTACCCGGGGAGGTGGTCCCCTACGAGCAGTACTTC. It yields the protein CASSFTLPGEVVPYEQYF.